The TCR beta chain under discussion was sequenced for a study of shared clonotypes between healthy human individuals. Sequencing was performed with immunoSEQ multiplex PCR; in TCRdb, only in-frame clones are kept and a portion is missing. The repertoire holds 1.5 million to 2.5 million clones, with about 95% as singletons. V trimming: 5 bases; J trimming: 5 bases; junction bases outside the gene matches: 9. The CDR3 contains 15 residues. Per germline, CDR1 SGHRS and CDR2 YFSETQ. CD45RO-negative, CCR7-positively selected cells formed the naive CD8 fraction, excluding terminally differentiated effector memory CD45RA+ cells.

The clonotype was recovered from a man aged 18 to 35 in good health. The material sequenced was naive CD8+ T cells sorted from blood. V gene TRBV5-1 combines with J gene TRBJ2-4, with 8 bases aligning to TRBD1. CDR3: CASRDNLRGQNIQYF. The CDR3 DNA follows: TGCGCCAGCAGAGATAACCTCAGGGGGCAAAACATTCAGTACTTC.